The sequence of this T cell receptor beta chain was determined in a study of CD4 T cells in relation to SARS-CoV-2 and coronaviruses. This CDR3 has 14 amino acids. The V segment lost 9 bases and the J segment 5 bases; nucleotides outside the gene matches: 6. The germline gives CDR1 MRHNA, CDR2 SNTAGT. Profiled with immunoSEQ multiplex PCR; TCRdb holds only in-frame clones, not every one. The sample has 15,000 to 20,000 clones, about 80% seen once; the top ten hold roughly 31%. CD4+ T cells from unexposed donors were obtained before the COVID-19 pandemic (2011-2018). After about 10 days of culture, CD4+ T cells were isolated. Points on this clone: Its antigen is unidentified.

The sample was CD4+ T cells from PBMCs, cultured in vitro. This chain links TRBV6-4 with TRBJ2-1, with 11 bases matching TRBD2. The clonotype was recovered from a human donor in good health. The CDR3 reads CASSIAGGNNEQFF. The CDR3 DNA is TGTGCCAGTTCAATAGCGGGAGGGAACAATGAGCAGTTCTTC.